The source of this TCR beta chain is a study of blood T cell repertoires in COVID-19. Overall study: Researchers got acute and convalescent COVID-19 samples from the United States, Italy and Spain. PBMCs, B-cell-depleted T cells, or T cells were the source of the cDNA or gDNA that made up the material.

In the original analysis: Researchers report that nucleated cell counts were estimated from reference gene primer amplification. Sequencing used immunoSEQ multiplex PCR; TCRdb keeps in-frame clones, though not all of them. That table gives V, J and clone size, and the DNA gave D and trimming. This sample has approximately 90,000 clones, with roughly 90% found just once. V was clipped by 6 bases and J by 6 bases; unmatched bases: 7. This CDR3 is built from 15 residues. The germline CDR1 and CDR2 sequences are LGHDT and YNNKEL (reference sequence). The chain employs TRBV3-1 (or the pseudogene TRBV3-2) and TRBJ2-2, with 10 nucleotides matching TRBD2. Sequences were obtained from peripheral blood. The source is a man older than 75 with active or convalescent COVID-19. In DNA form, the CDR3 reads TGTGCCAGCAGTAAGCGGGAGGGCCAGTCCGGGGAGCTGTTTTTT. Its protein product is CASSKREGQSGELFF.